This T cell receptor (beta chain) was found in a study of T cell changes during pregnancy in multiple sclerosis (dated by TCRdb to the late 2010s). The study in broad terms: The study looked at changes in the T cell repertoire across pregnancy in women with multiple sclerosis.

The library was produced with the immunoSEQ multiplex PCR assay. In its TCRdb copy, this immuneACCESS table keeps in-frame sequences only and misses some clones. Where compared with another copy, unresolved V genes explain less than half of these, and the others have no known cause. This sample holds under 75,000 clones; roughly nine tenths were observed only once. 2.8% of the sample rests with the top ten. Sequences LNHDA (CDR1) and SQIVND (CDR2) are obtained from the germline V gene (reference sequence). The CDR3 measures 15 amino acids from cysteine to phenylalanine. Only the CDR3 part of the read is kept: 45 bases, read in frame from the first base. Compared with germline, V lacks 6 bases and J lacks 2 bases; bases without a gene match: 9. For this clone: This clone's antigen is unknown. Per-base qualities were not stored, and no clone one base away is much larger.

The sequence was obtained from a female donor in good health, enrolled as a control in a pregnancy study. Recombination linked TRBV19 to TRBJ1-2, and 7 bases in between align with TRBD1. The sample here was peripheral blood, taken in the third trimester of pregnancy. The bases are TGTGCCAGTAGAACGGGGGCAGGGGGAAACTATGGCTACACCTTC. Its amino acids are CASRTGAGGNYGYTF.